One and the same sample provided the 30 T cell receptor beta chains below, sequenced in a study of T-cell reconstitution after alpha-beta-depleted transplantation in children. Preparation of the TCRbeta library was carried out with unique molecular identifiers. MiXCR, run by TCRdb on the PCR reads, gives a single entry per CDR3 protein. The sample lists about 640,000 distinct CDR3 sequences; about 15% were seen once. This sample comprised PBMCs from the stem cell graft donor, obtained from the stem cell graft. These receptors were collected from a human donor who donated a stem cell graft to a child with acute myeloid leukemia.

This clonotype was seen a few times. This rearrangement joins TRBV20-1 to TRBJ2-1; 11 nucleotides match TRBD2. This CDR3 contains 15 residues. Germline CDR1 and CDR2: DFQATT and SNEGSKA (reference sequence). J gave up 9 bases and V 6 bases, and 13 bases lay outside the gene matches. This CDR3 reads CSANSLSGGAGEQFF. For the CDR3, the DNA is TGCAGTGCCAACTCCCTTAGCGGGGGGGCGGGTGAGCAGTTCTTC.

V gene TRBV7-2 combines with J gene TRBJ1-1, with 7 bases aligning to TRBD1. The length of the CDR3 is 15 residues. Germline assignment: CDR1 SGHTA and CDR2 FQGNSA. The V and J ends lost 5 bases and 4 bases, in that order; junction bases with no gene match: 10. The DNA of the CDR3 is TGTGCCAGCAGCGTAAGACAGGGAGGGAGCACTGAAGCTTTCTTT. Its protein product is CASSVRQGGSTEAFF.

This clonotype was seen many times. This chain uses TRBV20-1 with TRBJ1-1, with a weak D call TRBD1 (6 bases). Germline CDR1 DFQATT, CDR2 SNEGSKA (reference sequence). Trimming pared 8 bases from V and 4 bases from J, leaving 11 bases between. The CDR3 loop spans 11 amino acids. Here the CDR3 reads CSRGQPTEAFF. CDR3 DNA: TGCAGTCGCGGACAGCCCACTGAAGCTTTCTTT.

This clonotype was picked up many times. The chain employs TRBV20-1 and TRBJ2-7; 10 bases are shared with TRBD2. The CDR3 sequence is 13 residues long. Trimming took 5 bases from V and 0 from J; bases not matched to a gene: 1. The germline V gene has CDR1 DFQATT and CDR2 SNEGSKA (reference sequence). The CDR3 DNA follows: TGCAGTGCTTCTAGCGGGGGCTCCTACGAGCAGTACGTC. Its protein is CSASSGGSYEQYV.

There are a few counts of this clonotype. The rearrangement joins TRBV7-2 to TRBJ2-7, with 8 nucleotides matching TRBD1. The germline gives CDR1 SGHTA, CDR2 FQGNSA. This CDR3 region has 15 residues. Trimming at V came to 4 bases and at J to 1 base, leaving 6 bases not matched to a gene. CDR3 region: CASSSWQGASYEQYV. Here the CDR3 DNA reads TGTGCCAGCAGCTCGTGGCAGGGGGCATCCTACGAGCAGTACGTC.

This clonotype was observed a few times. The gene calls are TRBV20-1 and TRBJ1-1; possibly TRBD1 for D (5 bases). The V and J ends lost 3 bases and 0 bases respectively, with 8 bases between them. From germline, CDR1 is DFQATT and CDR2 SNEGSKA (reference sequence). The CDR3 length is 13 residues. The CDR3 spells CSASGGMNTEAFF. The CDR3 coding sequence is TGCAGTGCTAGTGGGGGAATGAACACTGAAGCTTTCTTT.

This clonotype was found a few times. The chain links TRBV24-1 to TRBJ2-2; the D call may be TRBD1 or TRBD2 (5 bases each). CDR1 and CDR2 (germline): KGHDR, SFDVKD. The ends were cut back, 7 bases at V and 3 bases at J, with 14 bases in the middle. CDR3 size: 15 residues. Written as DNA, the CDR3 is TGTGCCACCAGGGCAGGGCTGGAGGACACCGGGGAGCTGTTTTTT. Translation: CATRAGLEDTGELFF.

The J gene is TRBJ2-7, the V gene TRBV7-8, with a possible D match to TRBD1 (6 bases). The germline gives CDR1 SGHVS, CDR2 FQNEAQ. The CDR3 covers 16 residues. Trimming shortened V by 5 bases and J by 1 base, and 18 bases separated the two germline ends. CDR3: CASSRGGLLESYEQYF. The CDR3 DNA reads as TGTGCCAGCAGCCGAGGGGGTTTACTGGAATCCTACGAGCAGTACTTC.

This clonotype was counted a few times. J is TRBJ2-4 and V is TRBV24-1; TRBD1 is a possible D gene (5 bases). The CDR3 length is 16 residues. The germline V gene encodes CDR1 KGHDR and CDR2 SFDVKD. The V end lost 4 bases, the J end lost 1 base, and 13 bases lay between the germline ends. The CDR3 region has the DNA TGTGCCACCAGTGACCCTCAGGGTTCGGCCAAAAACATTCAGTACTTC. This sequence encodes CATSDPQGSAKNIQYF.

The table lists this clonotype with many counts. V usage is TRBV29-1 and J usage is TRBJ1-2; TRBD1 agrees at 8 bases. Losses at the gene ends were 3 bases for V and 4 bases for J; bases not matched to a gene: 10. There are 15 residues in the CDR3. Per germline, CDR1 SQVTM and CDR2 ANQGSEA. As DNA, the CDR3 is TGCAGCGTTGAGTCGGACAGGGTAGTGGGCTATGGCTACACCTTC. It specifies CSVESDRVVGYGYTF.

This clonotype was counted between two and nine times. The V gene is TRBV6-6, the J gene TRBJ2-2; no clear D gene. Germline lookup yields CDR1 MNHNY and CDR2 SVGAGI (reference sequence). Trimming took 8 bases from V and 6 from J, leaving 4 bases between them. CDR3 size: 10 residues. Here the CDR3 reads CASGAGELFF. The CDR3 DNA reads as TGTGCCAGCGGGGCCGGGGAGCTGTTTTTT.

CDR3 protein: CAISASVGMIYGYTF. The CDR3 bases are TGTGCCATCAGTGCCAGCGTCGGGATGATCTATGGCTACACCTTC. The chain combines TRBV10-3 with TRBJ1-2; D call uncertain. Germline lookup yields CDR1 ENHRY and CDR2 SYGVKD. V was trimmed by 4 bases and J by 4 bases, leaving 16 bases between them. The CDR3 length is 15 residues.

The CDR3 DNA sequence: TGCGCCAGCAGCTCTGGACAGGGATGGACGGCTTTCTTT. Protein product: CASSSGQGWTAFF. The rearrangement joins TRBV5-1 to TRBJ1-1; 8 bases map to TRBD1. Trimming took 3 bases from V and 11 from J; bases not matched to a gene: 9. Germline CDR1 reads SGHRS; CDR2 reads YFSETQ. This CDR3 has 13 residues.

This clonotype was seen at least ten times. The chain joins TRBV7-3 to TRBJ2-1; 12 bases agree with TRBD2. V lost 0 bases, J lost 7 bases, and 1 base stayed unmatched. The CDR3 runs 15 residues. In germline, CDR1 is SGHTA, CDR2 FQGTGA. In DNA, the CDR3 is TGTGCCAGCAGCTTAACCCTAGCGGGGGGGAATGAGCAGTTCTTC. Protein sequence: CASSLTLAGGNEQFF.

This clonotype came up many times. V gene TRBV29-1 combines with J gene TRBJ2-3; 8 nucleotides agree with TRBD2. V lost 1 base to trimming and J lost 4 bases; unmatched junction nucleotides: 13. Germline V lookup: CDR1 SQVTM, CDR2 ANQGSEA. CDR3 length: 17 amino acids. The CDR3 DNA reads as TGCAGCGTTGAAGGAGCGGGGGTATCGGGTTTATCAGATACGCAGTATTTT. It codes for CSVEGAGVSGLSDTQYF.

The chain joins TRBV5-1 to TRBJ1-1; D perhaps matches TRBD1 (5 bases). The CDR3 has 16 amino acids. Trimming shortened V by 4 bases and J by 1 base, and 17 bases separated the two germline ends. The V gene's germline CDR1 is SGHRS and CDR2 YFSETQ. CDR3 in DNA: TGCGCCAGCAGCCTAGGGACGCAACAACCGAACACTGAAGCTTTCTTT. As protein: CASSLGTQQPNTEAFF.

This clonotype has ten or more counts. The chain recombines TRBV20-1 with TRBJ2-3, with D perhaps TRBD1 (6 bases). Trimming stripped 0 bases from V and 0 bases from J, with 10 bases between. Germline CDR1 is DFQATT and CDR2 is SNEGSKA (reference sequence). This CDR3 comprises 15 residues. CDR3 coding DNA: TGCAGTGCTAGAGATCCACAGGGTAGCACAGATACGCAGTATTTT. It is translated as CSARDPQGSTDTQYF.

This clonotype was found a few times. Here the CDR3 reads CSASLPGQAAGELFF. The CDR3 DNA sequence: TGCAGTGCGAGCCTTCCGGGACAGGCGGCCGGGGAGCTGTTTTTT. The gene calls are TRBV20-1 and TRBJ2-2; 8 positions match TRBD1. V was clipped by 6 bases and J by 6 bases; unmatched bases: 12. Germline CDR1 is DFQATT and CDR2 is SNEGSKA (reference sequence). This CDR3 comprises 15 residues.

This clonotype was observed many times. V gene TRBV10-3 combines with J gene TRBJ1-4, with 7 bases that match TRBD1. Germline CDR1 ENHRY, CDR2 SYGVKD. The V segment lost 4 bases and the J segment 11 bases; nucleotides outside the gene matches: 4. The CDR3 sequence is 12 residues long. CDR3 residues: CAISAGQWKLFF. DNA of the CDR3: TGTGCCATCAGTGCGGGACAGTGGAAACTGTTTTTT.

CDR3 bases: TGTGCCAGCAGTTGGGGTAGAGCCCTCCACTTT. Its translation is CASSWGRALHF. The chain combines TRBV6-2 or TRBV6-3 with TRBJ1-6; D is ambiguous. Germline CDR1 is MNHEY and CDR2 is SVGEGT. V lost 4 bases to trimming and J lost 14 bases, with 9 bases between them. CDR3 length: 11 amino acids.

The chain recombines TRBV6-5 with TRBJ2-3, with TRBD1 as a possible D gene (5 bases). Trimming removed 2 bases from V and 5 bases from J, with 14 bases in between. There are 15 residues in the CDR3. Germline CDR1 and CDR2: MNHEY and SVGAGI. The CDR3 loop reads CASSYRGTAIDTQYF. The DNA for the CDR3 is TGTGCCAGCAGTTACAGGGGCACGGCCATAGATACGCAGTATTTT.

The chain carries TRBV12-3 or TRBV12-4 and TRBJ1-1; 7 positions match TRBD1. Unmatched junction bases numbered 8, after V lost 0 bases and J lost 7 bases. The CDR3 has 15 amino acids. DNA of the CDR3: TGTGCCAGCAGTTTAGCGCAGACAGGGACGAGTGAAGCTTTCTTT. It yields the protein CASSLAQTGTSEAFF.

CDR3 nucleotide sequence: TGCGCCAGCCCCGTTTACTCCTACGAGCAGTACGTC. Amino acid sequence: CASPVYSYEQYV. J is TRBJ2-7 and V is TRBV5-1; D is undetermined. CDR1 is SGHRS and CDR2 is YFSETQ in the germline V gene. This CDR3 comprises 12 residues. Deletions cut 7 bases from V and 0 bases from J, with 8 bases between.

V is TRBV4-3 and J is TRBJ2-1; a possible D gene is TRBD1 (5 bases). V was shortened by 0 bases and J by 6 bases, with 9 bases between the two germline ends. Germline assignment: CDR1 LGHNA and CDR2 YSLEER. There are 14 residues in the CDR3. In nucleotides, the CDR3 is TGCGCCAGCAGCCAAGACGTAGGGGTCAATGAGCAGTTCTTC. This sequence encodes CASSQDVGVNEQFF.

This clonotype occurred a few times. The CDR3: CASLDGNTGELFF. Written as DNA, the CDR3 is TGTGCCAGCCTGGACGGGAACACCGGGGAGCTGTTTTTT. This chain connects TRBV11-1 to TRBJ2-2; D remains ambiguous. V lost 8 bases and J 1 base, leaving 8 bases between the germline ends. The CDR3 length is 13 residues. CDR1 SGHAT and CDR2 FQDESV come from the germline V gene (reference sequence).

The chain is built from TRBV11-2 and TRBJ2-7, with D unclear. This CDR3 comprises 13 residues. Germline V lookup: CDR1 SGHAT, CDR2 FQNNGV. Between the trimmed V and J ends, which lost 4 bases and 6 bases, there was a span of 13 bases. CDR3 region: CASSSMGYPEQYV. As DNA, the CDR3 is TGTGCCAGCAGCTCGATGGGGTACCCCGAGCAGTACGTC.

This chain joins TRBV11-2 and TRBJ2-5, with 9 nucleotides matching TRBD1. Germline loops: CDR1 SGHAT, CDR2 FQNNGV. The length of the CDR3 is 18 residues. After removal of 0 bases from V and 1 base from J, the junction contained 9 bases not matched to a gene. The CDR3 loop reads CASSLDRLRDRVQETQYF. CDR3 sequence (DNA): TGTGCCAGCAGCTTAGATCGGCTCCGGGACAGGGTCCAAGAGACCCAGTACTTC.

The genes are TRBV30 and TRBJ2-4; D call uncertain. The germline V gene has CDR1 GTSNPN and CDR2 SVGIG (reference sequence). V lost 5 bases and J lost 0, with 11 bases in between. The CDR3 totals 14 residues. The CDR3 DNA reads TGTGCCTGGGCTCTAATGGTAGCCAAAAACATTCAGTACTTC. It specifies CAWALMVAKNIQYF.

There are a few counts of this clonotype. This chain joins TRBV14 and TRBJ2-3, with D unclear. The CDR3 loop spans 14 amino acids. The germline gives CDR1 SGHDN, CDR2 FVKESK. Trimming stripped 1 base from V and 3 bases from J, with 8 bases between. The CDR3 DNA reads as TGTGCCAGCAGCCAAGTAGATGCGACAGATACGCAGTATTTT. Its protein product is CASSQVDATDTQYF.

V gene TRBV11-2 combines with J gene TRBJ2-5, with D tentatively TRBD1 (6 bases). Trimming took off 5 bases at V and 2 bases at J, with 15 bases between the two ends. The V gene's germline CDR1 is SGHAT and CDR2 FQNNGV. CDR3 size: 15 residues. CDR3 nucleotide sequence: TGTGCCAGCAGCCGATTCCAGGGGATTCAAGAGACCCAGTACTTC. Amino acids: CASSRFQGIQETQYF.